The 29 T cell receptor beta chains below all came from one sample that was sequenced in a study of T cells in Graves' hyperthyroidism and ophthalmopathy. The investigators amplified TCR beta CDR3 regions from RNA transcripts. The HTBI primer set served for first-round RT-PCR of the TCR CDR3. TCRdb re-called the multiplex PCR reads with MiXCR, one entry per CDR3 protein. The profile shows some 420,000 distinct CDR3 sequences, roughly an eighth of them singletons. Sequencing was done on a sample of blood. The receptors were sampled from a woman aged 18-29 years with Graves' hyperthyroidism.

The rearrangement links TRBV6-1 to TRBJ2-5, with D maybe TRBD1 (5 bases). CDR3 length: 14 amino acids. Trimming took off 4 bases at V and 6 bases at J, with 15 bases between the two ends. Looked up from germline, CDR1 is MNHNS and CDR2 is SASEGT. The CDR3 loop is CASSGTPTVKTQYF. The CDR3 DNA reads TGTGCCAGCAGTGGGACACCGACCGTAAAGACCCAGTACTTC.

This clonotype has only a few counts. This chain joins TRBV4-2 and TRBJ2-3; 9 positions match TRBD2. CDR1 is LGHNA, CDR2 YNFKEQ, per germline. The CDR3 sequence is 16 residues long. The junction had 3 bases not matched to a gene; V was cut back by 0 bases and J by 2 bases. CDR3 sequence reads: CASSQERLAATDTQYF. Here the CDR3 DNA reads TGTGCCAGCAGCCAAGAGAGACTAGCGGCCACAGATACGCAGTATTTT.

The chain employs TRBV7-3 and TRBJ2-5, with D unclear. Trimming removed 5 bases from V and 1 base from J, with 11 bases in between. Germline-derived CDR1 and CDR2 are SGHTA and FQGTGA. The CDR3 runs to 14 residues. CDR3 nucleotide sequence: TGTGCCAGCAGCCCCCCGGATCGCCAAGAGACCCAGTACTTC. Translated, it gives CASSPPDRQETQYF.

This clonotype was recorded at least ten times. The CDR3 bases are TGTGCCATCAGTGAAGTGGGAACTGAAGCTTTCTTT. It encodes CAISEVGTEAFF. This rearrangement joins TRBV10-3 to TRBJ1-1; D remains ambiguous. The germline CDR1 and CDR2 sequences are ENHRY and SYGVKD. The CDR3 has 12 amino acids. Trimming cost V 3 bases and J 5 bases, with 7 bases left between them.

A few counts support this clonotype. This sequence joins TRBV5-1 and TRBJ2-1, with 7 bases identical to TRBD2. The CDR3 length is 19 residues. The V and J ends lost 2 bases and 6 bases, in that order; junction bases with no gene match: 20. Per germline, CDR1 SGHRS and CDR2 YFSETQ. The CDR3 DNA reads as TGCGCCAGCAGCTTCGGGCTCACCTGGGAGGGACTAAAAGGCAATGAGCAGTTCTTC. Its translation is CASSFGLTWEGLKGNEQFF.

The chain couples TRBV15 to TRBJ2-1; 12 bases match TRBD1. Unmatched junction bases numbered 10, after V lost 0 bases and J lost 10 bases. From germline, CDR1 is LNHNV and CDR2 YYDKDF (reference sequence). The CDR3 has 17 residues. CDR3: CATSRDVWDRGQGEQFF. The CDR3 coding sequence is TGTGCCACCAGCAGAGATGTTTGGGACAGGGGGCAAGGGGAGCAGTTCTTC.

The table lists this clonotype with many counts. The genes are TRBV2 and TRBJ2-7; tentatively, D is TRBD1 (6 bases). This CDR3 contains 14 residues. Between the trimmed V and J ends, which lost 6 bases and 0 bases, there was a span of 12 bases. Germline CDR1 reads SNHLY; CDR2 reads FYNNEI. In DNA form, the CDR3 reads TGTGCCAGCAGGGCAGGCAGGGGCTCCTACGAGCAGTACTTC. It specifies CASRAGRGSYEQYF.

This clonotype was observed a handful of times. The V and J genes are TRBV28 and TRBJ2-7; D possibly matches TRBD1 or TRBD2 (5 bases each). The ends were cut back, 5 bases at V and 0 bases at J, with 17 bases in the middle. This CDR3 contains 16 residues. Germline V CDR1 and CDR2: MDHEN, SYDVKM. The DNA for the CDR3 is TGTGCCAGCAGTCCCTGGACCCGGGACCTCTCCTACGAGCAGTACTTC. This encodes CASSPWTRDLSYEQYF.

This clonotype came up many times. This CDR3 is CASSLSAESYNEQFF. The CDR3 bases are TGTGCCAGCAGCTTATCAGCGGAAAGCTACAATGAGCAGTTCTTC. The J gene is TRBJ2-1, the V gene TRBV11-2, with a weak D call TRBD2 (5 bases). V gave up 2 bases and J gave up 3 bases, with 11 bases separating them. The germline V gene has CDR1 SGHAT and CDR2 FQNNGV. The CDR3 totals 15 residues.

There are a few counts of this clonotype. The chain carries TRBV29-1 and TRBJ1-4, with no clear D. This CDR3 comprises 14 residues. V lost 4 bases, J lost 12 bases, and 21 bases lay in between. CDR1 and CDR2 (germline): SQVTM, ANQGSEA. CDR3 residues: CSVAGEPFGFELFF. In DNA form, the CDR3 reads TGCAGCGTTGCCGGGGAACCCTTCGGGTTTGAACTGTTTTTT.

This clonotype was picked up many times. The rearrangement joins TRBV18 to TRBJ1-1, with a possible D match to TRBD1 (5 bases). CDR1 is KGHSH, CDR2 LQKENI, per germline. The CDR3 covers 16 residues. V lost 4 bases and J lost 2, with 17 bases in between. The CDR3 coding sequence is TGTGCCAGCTCACGATACGATCAGGGAACAAACACTGAAGCTTTCTTT. This sequence encodes CASSRYDQGTNTEAFF.

This clonotype has ten or more counts. The chain employs TRBV28 and TRBJ1-1; D remains unclear. Trimming left V 5 bases short and J 7 bases short, with 14 bases between. Germline CDR1 MDHEN, CDR2 SYDVKM. The CDR3 totals 13 residues. This CDR3 is CASSLRPLLEAFF. The CDR3 nucleotides read TGTGCCAGCAGTCTAAGACCGTTGCTTGAAGCTTTCTTT.

This clonotype was recorded at least ten times. V usage is TRBV11-2 and J usage is TRBJ1-1; no definite D call. Looked up from germline, CDR1 is SGHAT and CDR2 is FQNNGV. Deletions cut 1 base from V and 3 bases from J, with 9 bases between. The CDR3 consists of 14 residues. CDR3 amino acids: CASSLVPVDTEAFF. CDR3 in DNA: TGTGCCAGCAGCTTAGTCCCGGTCGACACTGAAGCTTTCTTT.

This clonotype was counted a few times. This sequence joins TRBV3-1 and TRBJ2-1; TRBD2 agrees at 9 bases. With 4 bases clipped from V and 3 bases from J, the junction kept 4 bases outside the gene matches. Germline V CDR1 and CDR2: LGHDT, YNNKEL (reference sequence). The CDR3 is 15 residues long. CDR3 amino acids: CASSPSGKHYNEQFF. The DNA of the CDR3 is TGTGCCAGCAGCCCTAGCGGGAAACACTACAATGAGCAGTTCTTC.

Only a few counts were recorded for this clonotype. The rearrangement links TRBV10-3 to TRBJ1-6, with 9 bases aligning to TRBD1. CDR3 length equals 16 residues. Unmatched junction bases numbered 4, after V lost 0 bases and J lost 7 bases. Germline V CDR1 and CDR2: ENHRY, SYGVKD. The CDR3 is CAISESTGGVNSPLHF. In nucleotides, the CDR3 is TGTGCCATCAGTGAGTCGACAGGGGGTGTAAATTCACCCCTCCACTTT.

This clonotype was found many times. The genes are TRBV28 and TRBJ1-5, with 8 positions matching TRBD1. Looked up from germline, CDR1 is MDHEN and CDR2 is SYDVKM. The CDR3 runs 13 residues. The V segment lost 8 bases and the J segment 6 bases; nucleotides outside the gene matches: 6. The CDR3 sequence: CASGDRNGQPQHF. CDR3 bases: TGTGCCAGCGGGGACAGGAACGGTCAGCCCCAGCATTTT. Together with reference TRBV28 and TRBJ1-5, the CDR3 gives the full variable domain: DVKVTQSSRYLVKRTGEKVFLECVQDMDHENMFWYRQDPGLGLRLIYFSYDVKMKEKGDIPEGYSVSREKKERFSLILESASTNQTSMYLCASGDRNGQPQHFGDGTRLSIL.

This clonotype was found many times. The gene calls are TRBV24-1 and TRBJ2-1, with D possibly TRBD2 on 6 matching bases. V lost 0 bases and J lost 8, with 16 bases in between. From germline, CDR1 is KGHDR and CDR2 SFDVKD. The CDR3 sequence is 16 residues long. This CDR3 is CATSDLSGRGIYEQFF. For the CDR3, the DNA is TGTGCCACCAGTGATTTGAGTGGTCGCGGGATCTATGAGCAGTTCTTC.

The CDR3 DNA reads as TGTGCCAGCAGGGGCAGCGGGAGCTCCTACGAGCAGTACTTC. It translates to CASRGSGSSYEQYF. The chain couples TRBV27 to TRBJ2-7, with 8 bases identical to TRBD2. The CDR3 contains 14 residues. V lost 6 bases and J lost 0; bases outside the gene matches: 4. Germline CDR1 reads MNHEY; CDR2 reads SMNVEV (reference sequence).

The chain links TRBV20-1 to TRBJ1-6; no clear D. This CDR3 spans 18 amino acids. V was pared by 0 bases and J by 7 bases, with 22 bases between. Germline V gene sequence: CDR1 DFQATT, CDR2 SNEGSKA (reference sequence). CDR3 in amino acids: CSARDLAVSLSLNSPLHF. The CDR3 nucleotides are TGCAGTGCTAGAGATTTGGCTGTCTCCCTCAGCTTGAATTCACCCCTCCACTTT.

The table lists this clonotype with many counts. The chain carries TRBV29-1 and TRBJ2-5; D remains unclear. V dropped 4 bases and J dropped 2 bases, with 8 bases sitting between them. Germline CDR1 and CDR2: SQVTM and ANQGSEA. The CDR3 spans 12 residues. The CDR3 reads CSVGSFQETQYF. CDR3 nucleotides: TGCAGCGTTGGCTCGTTTCAAGAGACCCAGTACTTC.

This clonotype was counted many times. V is TRBV5-1 and J is TRBJ1-4, with TRBD1 identical over 9 bases. In germline, CDR1 is SGHRS, CDR2 YFSETQ. Trimming removed 3 bases from V and 5 bases from J; junction bases left unmatched: 2. This CDR3 has 14 residues. CDR3 coding DNA: TGCGCCAGCAGCTATACAGGGGGCAATGAAAAACTGTTTTTT. Its translation: CASSYTGGNEKLFF.

The gene calls are TRBV10-3 and TRBJ2-7, with 13 bases aligning to TRBD2. V dropped 3 bases and J dropped 2; count of bases not matched to a gene: 1. CDR1 is ENHRY, CDR2 SYGVKD, per germline. CDR3 length: 15 amino acids. DNA for the CDR3: TGTGCCATCAGTGAACTAGCGGGAGGGCCCTACGAGCAGTACTTC. Translating it yields CAISELAGGPYEQYF.

The rearrangement links TRBV19 to TRBJ2-1, with D perhaps matching TRBD1 (5 bases). The CDR3 length is 15 residues. Germline CDR1 and CDR2: LNHDA and SQIVND (reference sequence). V was shortened by 6 bases and J by 2 bases, with 14 bases between the two germline ends. The CDR3 nucleotides read TGTGCCAGTAGGACCCAGGGCTCCCCCTACAATGAGCAGTTCTTC. It translates to CASRTQGSPYNEQFF.

This clonotype was observed once. The rearrangement joins TRBV12-3 or TRBV12-4 to TRBJ1-2; no reliable D call. The CDR3 runs to 12 residues. Trimming removed 3 bases from V and 4 bases from J, with 6 bases in between. CDR3 sequence reads: CASSFLLYGYTF. CDR3 sequence (DNA): TGTGCCAGCAGTTTCCTTCTCTATGGCTACACCTTC.

This clonotype was recorded at least ten times. This rearrangement joins TRBV6-1 to TRBJ1-1; 7 bases match TRBD1. Germline CDR1 MNHNS, CDR2 SASEGT. Unmatched junction bases numbered 5, after V lost 2 bases and J lost 2 bases. CDR3 length: 15 amino acids. This chain's CDR3 is CASSEWGQSNTEAFF. The DNA for the CDR3 is TGTGCCAGCAGTGAATGGGGACAGAGCAACACTGAAGCTTTCTTT.

The J gene is TRBJ2-5, the V gene TRBV7-8; D might be TRBD1 (5 bases). V was trimmed by 7 bases and J by 4 bases, leaving 10 bases between them. Germline values: CDR1 SGHVS, CDR2 FQNEAQ. The CDR3 extends over 12 amino acids. The chain's CDR3 is CASMGLGETQYF. DNA of the CDR3: TGTGCCAGCATGGGGCTCGGAGAGACCCAGTACTTC.

This clonotype was recorded at least ten times. The chain uses TRBV27 and TRBJ1-2; the match to TRBD1 covers 7 bases. CDR3 length: 13 residues. V trimming: 4 bases; J trimming: 8 bases; junction bases outside the gene matches: 7. Germline CDR1 and CDR2: MNHEY and SMNVEV (reference sequence). CDR3 bases: TGTGCCAGCAGTTCAACAGGGGATGACGGCTACACCTTC. As protein: CASSSTGDDGYTF.

Ten or more counts support this clonotype. The chain has TRBV28 and TRBJ2-3; tentatively, D is TRBD1 or TRBD2 (5 bases each). Looked up from germline, CDR1 is MDHEN and CDR2 is SYDVKM. V lost 3 bases and J 1 base, leaving 11 bases between the germline ends. The CDR3 contains 15 residues. The CDR3 bases are TGTGCCAGCAGTTTGTGGGGGAGCGGCACAGATACGCAGTATTTT. Protein product: CASSLWGSGTDTQYF.

A few counts support this clonotype. The chain has TRBV20-1 and TRBJ1-1; 7 bases are shared with TRBD1. Trimming at V came to 2 bases and at J to 1 base, leaving 7 bases not matched to a gene. The CDR3 covers 15 residues. The germline CDR1 and CDR2 sequences are DFQATT and SNEGSKA (reference sequence). For the CDR3, the DNA is TGCAGTGCTAGATCGTGGACAGGATCGAACACTGAAGCTTTCTTT. This sequence encodes CSARSWTGSNTEAFF.